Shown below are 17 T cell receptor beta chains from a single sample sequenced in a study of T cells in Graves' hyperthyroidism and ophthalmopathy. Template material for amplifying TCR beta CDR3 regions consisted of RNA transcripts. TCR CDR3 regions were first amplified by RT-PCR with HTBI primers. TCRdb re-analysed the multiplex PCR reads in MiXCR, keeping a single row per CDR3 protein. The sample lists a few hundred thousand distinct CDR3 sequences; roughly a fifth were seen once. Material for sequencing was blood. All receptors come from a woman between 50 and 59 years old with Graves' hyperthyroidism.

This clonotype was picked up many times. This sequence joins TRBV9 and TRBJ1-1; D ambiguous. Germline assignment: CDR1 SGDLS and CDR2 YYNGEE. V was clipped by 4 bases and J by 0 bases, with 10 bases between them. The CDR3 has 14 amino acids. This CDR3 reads CASSPMTVNTEAFF. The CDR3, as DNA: TGTGCCAGCAGCCCAATGACGGTGAACACTGAAGCTTTCTTT.

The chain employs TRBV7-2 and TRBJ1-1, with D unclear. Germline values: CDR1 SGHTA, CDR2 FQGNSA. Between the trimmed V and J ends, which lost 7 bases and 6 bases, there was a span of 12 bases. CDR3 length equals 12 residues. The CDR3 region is CASTQTFPEAFF. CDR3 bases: TGTGCCAGCACCCAGACGTTTCCTGAAGCTTTCTTT.

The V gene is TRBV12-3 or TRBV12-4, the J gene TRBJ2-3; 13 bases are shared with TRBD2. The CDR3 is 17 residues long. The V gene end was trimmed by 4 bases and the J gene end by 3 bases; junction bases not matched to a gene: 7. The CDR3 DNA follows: TGTGCCAGCAGTTCATACAGGACTAGCGGGGGTACAGATACGCAGTATTTT. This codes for CASSSYRTSGGTDTQYF.

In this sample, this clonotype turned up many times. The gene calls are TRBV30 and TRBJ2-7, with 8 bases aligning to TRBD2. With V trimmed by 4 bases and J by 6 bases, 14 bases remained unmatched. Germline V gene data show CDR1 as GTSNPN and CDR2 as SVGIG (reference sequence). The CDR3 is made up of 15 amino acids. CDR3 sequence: CAWTKAGTRSIEQYF. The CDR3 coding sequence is TGTGCCTGGACGAAAGCCGGGACTAGATCTATCGAGCAGTACTTC.

For the CDR3, the DNA is TGTGCCAGCAGCTTATTGAAGACGGCGAATTCACCCCTCCACTTT. Residues: CASSLLKTANSPLHF. The rearrangement uses TRBV7-8 and TRBJ1-6, with unresolved D. The CDR3 runs to 15 residues. With 2 bases removed from V and 7 bases from J, the gap between germline ends came to 12 bases. Germline V gene sequence: CDR1 SGHVS, CDR2 FQNEAQ.

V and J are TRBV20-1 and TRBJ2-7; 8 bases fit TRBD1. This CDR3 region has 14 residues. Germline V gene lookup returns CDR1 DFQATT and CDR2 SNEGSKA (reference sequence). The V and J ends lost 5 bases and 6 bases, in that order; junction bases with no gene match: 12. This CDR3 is CSAYGQGKRFEQYF. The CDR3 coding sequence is TGCAGTGCTTACGGACAGGGCAAGAGGTTCGAGCAGTACTTC.

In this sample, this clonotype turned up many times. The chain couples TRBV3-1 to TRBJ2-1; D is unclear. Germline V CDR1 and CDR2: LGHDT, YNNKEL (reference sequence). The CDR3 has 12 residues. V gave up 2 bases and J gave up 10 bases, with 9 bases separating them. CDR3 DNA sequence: TGTGCCAGCAGCCAAAACTGGGGAGAGCAGTTCTTC. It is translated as CASSQNWGEQFF.

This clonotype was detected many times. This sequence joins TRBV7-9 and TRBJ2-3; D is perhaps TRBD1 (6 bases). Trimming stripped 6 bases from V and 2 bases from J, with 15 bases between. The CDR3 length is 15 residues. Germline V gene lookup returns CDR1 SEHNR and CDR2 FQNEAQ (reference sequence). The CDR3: CASSQRQGNTDTQYF. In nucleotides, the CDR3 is TGTGCCAGCAGTCAAAGGCAGGGGAACACAGATACGCAGTATTTT.

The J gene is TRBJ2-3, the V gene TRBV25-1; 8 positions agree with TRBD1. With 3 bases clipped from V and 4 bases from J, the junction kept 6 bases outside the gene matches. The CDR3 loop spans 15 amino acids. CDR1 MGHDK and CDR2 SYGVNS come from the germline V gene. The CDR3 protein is CASSEQGAYPDTQYF. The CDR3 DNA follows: TGTGCCAGCAGTGAGCAGGGGGCATACCCAGATACGCAGTATTTT.

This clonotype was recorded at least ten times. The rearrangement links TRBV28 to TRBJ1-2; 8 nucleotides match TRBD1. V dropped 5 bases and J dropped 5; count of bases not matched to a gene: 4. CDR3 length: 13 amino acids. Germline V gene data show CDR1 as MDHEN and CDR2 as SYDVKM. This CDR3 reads CASSRTGRYGYTF. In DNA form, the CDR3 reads TGTGCCAGCAGTCGGACAGGGAGATATGGCTACACCTTC.

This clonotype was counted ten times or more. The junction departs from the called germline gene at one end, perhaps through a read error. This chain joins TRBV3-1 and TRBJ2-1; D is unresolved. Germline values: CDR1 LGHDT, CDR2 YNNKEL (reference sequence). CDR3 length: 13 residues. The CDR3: CASSPGPYDEQFF. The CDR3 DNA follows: TGTGCCAGCAGCCCTGGGCCCTACGATGAGCAGTTCTTC.

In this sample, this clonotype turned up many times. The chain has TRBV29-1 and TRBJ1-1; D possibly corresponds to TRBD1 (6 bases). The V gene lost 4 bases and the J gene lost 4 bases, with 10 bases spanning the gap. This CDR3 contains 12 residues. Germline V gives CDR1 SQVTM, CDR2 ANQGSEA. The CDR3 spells CSVGQVATEAFF. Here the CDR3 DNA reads TGCAGCGTTGGACAGGTGGCCACTGAAGCTTTCTTT.

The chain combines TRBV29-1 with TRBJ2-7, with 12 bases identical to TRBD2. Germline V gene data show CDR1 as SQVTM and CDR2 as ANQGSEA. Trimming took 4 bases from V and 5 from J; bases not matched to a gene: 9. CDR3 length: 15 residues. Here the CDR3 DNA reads TGCAGCGTTGTAGGACTAGCGGGAAATGGCAACGAGCAGTACTTC. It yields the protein CSVVGLAGNGNEQYF.

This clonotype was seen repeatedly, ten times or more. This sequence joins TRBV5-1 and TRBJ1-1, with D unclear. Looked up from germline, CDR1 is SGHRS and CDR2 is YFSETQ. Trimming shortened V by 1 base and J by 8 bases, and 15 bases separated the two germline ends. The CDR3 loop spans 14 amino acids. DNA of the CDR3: TGCGCCAGCAGCTTGTTCGTACCCGGGGTCGAAGCTTTCTTT. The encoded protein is CASSLFVPGVEAFF.

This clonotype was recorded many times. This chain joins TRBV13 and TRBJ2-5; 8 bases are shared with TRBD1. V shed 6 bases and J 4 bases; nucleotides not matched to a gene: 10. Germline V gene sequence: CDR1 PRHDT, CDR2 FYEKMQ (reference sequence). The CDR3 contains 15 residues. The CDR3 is CASRGTGQGLETQYF. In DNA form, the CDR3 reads TGTGCCAGCAGGGGTACCGGACAGGGCTTAGAGACCCAGTACTTC.

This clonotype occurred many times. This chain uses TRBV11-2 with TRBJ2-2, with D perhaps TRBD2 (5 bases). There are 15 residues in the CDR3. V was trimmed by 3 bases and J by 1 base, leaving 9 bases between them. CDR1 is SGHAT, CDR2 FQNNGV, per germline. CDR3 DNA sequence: TGTGCCAGCAGCTTTCAGGACTGGAACACCGGGGAGCTGTTTTTT. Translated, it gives CASSFQDWNTGELFF. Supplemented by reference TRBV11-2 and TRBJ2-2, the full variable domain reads EAGVAQSPRYKIIEKRQSVAFWCNPISGHATLYWYQQILGQGPKLLIQFQNNGVVDDSQLPKDRFSAERLKGVDSTLKIQPAKLEDSAVYLCASSFQDWNTGELFFGEGSRLTVL.

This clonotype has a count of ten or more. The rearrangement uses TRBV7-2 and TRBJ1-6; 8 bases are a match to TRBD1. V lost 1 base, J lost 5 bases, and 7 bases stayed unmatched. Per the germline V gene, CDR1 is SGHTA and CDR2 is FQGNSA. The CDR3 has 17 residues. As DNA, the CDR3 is TGTGCCAGCAGCTTAGACTCAGGGGGCGCGAATAATTCACCCCTCCACTTT. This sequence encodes CASSLDSGGANNSPLHF.